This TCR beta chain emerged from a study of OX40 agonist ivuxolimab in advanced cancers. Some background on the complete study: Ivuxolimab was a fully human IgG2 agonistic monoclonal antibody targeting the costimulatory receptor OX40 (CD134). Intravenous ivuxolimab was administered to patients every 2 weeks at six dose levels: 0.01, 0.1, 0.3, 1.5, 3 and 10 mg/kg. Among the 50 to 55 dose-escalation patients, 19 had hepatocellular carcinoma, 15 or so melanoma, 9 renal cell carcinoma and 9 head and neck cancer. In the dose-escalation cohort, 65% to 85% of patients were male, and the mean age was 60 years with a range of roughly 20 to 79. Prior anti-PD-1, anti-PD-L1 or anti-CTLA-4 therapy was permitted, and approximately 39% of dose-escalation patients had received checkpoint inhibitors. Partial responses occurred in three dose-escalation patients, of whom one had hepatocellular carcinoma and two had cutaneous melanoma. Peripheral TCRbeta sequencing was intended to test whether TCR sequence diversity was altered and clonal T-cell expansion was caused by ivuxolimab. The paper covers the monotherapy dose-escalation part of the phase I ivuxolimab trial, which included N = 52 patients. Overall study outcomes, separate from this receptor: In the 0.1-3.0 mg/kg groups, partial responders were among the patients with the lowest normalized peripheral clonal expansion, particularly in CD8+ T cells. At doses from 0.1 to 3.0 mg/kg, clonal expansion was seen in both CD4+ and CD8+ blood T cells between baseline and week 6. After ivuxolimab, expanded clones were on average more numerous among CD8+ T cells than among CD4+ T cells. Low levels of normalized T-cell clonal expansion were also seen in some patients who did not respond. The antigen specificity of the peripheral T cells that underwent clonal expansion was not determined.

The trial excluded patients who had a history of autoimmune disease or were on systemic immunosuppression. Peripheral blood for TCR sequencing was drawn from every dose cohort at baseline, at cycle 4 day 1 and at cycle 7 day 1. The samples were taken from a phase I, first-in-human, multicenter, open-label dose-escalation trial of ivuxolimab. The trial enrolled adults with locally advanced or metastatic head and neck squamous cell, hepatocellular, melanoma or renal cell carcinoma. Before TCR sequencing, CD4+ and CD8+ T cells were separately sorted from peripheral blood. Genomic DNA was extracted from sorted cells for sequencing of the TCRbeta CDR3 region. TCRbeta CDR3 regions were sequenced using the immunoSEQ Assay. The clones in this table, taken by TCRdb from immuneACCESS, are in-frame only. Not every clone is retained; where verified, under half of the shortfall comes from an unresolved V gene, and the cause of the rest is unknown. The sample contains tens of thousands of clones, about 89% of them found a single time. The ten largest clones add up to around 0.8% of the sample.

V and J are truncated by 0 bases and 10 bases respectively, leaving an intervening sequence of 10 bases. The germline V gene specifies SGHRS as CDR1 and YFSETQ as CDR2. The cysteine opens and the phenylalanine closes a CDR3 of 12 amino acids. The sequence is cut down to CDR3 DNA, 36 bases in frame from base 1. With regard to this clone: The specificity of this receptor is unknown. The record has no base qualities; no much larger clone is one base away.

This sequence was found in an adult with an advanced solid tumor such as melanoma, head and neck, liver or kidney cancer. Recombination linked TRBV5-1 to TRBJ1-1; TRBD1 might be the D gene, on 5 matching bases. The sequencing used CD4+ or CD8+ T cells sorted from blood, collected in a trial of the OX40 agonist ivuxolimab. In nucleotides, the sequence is TGCGCCAGCAGCTTGGCAGGGCCAGCAGCTTTCTTT. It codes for CASSLAGPAAFF.